The 7 T cell receptor beta chains below were found in one sample sequenced in a study of blood T cell repertoires in COVID-19. This table comes from immunoSEQ multiplex PCR, and its TCRdb copy is limited to in-frame clones, with some not included. The top ten hold about 2.2% of the sample, which has hundreds of thousands of clones, 80% to 90% seen once. Sequenced material: PBMCs or T cells enriched from blood (not recorded which). Receptor source: a woman under 30 who had recovered from COVID-19.

The rearrangement uses TRBV5-1 and TRBJ2-5, with 12 bases aligning to TRBD1. V trimming: 4 bases; J trimming: 4 bases; junction bases outside the gene matches: 5. The CDR3 has 15 residues. The germline gives CDR1 SGHRS, CDR2 YFSETQ. The CDR3 reads CASSGGQGATETQYF. The CDR3 nucleotides are TGCGCCAGCAGCGGGGGACAGGGGGCCACAGAGACCCAGTACTTC.

This clone came up a few times. The V call is TRBV7-2, the J call TRBJ2-5; 12 bases map to TRBD2. V dropped 4 bases and J dropped 7; count of bases not matched to a gene: 1. The length of the CDR3 is 13 residues. Looked up from germline, CDR1 is SGHTA and CDR2 is FQGNSA. CDR3 nucleotide sequence: TGTGCCAGCAGCTCGGGACTAGCGGGGACCCAGTACTTC. Its translation is CASSSGLAGTQYF.

The rearrangement uses TRBV2 and TRBJ1-1, with a weak D call TRBD1 (6 bases). This CDR3 spans 13 amino acids. Germline CDR1 is SNHLY and CDR2 is FYNNEI. The V and J ends lost 8 bases and 0 bases respectively, with 10 bases between them. CDR3 sequence reads: CASGTLMNTEAFF. The DNA of the CDR3 is TGTGCCAGCGGGACACTAATGAACACTGAAGCTTTCTTT.

The rearrangement joins TRBV2 to TRBJ2-7; 10 nucleotides match TRBD1. Germline V CDR1 and CDR2: SNHLY, FYNNEI. The CDR3 sequence is 15 residues long. V was pared by 7 bases and J by 3 bases, with 9 bases of the junction left unmatched. The CDR3 here is CASTRRDRGYYEQYF. The CDR3 DNA is TGTGCCAGCACTCGCCGGGACAGGGGCTACTACGAGCAGTACTTC.

V usage is TRBV3-1 (or the pseudogene TRBV3-2) and J usage is TRBJ2-7; TRBD2 might be the D (5 bases). The CDR3 is made up of 12 amino acids. The ends were cut back, 4 bases at V and 2 bases at J, with 6 bases in the middle. CDR1 and CDR2 (germline): LGHDT, YNNKEL (reference sequence). CDR3 loop: CASSRTPYEQYF. The DNA of the CDR3 is TGTGCCAGCAGCCGGACTCCCTACGAGCAGTACTTC.

CDR3 loop: CASSSPGQRNEKLFF. The CDR3 DNA is TGTGCCAGCAGCTCCCCGGGACAAAGAAATGAAAAACTGTTTTTT. The chain joins TRBV5-6 to TRBJ1-4; a possible D gene is TRBD1 (6 bases). The germline V gene encodes CDR1 SGHDT and CDR2 YYEEEE. The ends were cut back, 3 bases at V and 5 bases at J, with 14 bases in the middle. CDR3 length: 15 amino acids.

The CDR3 nucleotides are TGCGCCAGCAGTTTTTCTCTCCCAGGGGGCTCTAATGAAAAACTGTTTTTT. Translated, it gives CASSFSLPGGSNEKLFF. This chain joins TRBV10-2 and TRBJ1-4; 8 bases are shared with TRBD1. Germline assignment: CDR1 WSHSY and CDR2 SAAADI. The J segment lost 3 bases and the V segment lost 5 bases, leaving 11 bases of the junction unmatched. This CDR3 has 17 residues.